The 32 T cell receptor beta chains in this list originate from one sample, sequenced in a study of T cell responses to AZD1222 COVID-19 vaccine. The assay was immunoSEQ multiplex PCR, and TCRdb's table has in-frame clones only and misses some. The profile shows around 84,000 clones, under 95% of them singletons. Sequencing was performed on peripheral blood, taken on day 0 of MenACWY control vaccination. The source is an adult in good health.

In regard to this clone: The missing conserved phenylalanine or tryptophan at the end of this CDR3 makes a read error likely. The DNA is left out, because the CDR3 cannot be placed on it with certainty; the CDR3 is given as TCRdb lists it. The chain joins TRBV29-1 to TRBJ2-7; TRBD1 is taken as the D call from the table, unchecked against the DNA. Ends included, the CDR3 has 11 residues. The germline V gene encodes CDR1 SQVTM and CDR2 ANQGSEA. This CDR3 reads CSVEEATGPQL.

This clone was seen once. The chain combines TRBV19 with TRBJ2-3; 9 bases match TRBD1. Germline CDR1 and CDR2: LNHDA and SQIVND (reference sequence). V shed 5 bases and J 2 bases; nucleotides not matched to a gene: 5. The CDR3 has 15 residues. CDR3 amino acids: CASSGTGKNTDTQYF. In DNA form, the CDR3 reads TGTGCCAGTAGTGGGACAGGGAAAAACACAGATACGCAGTATTTT. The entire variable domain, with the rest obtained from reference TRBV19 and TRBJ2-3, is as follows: DGGITQSPKYLFRKEGQNVTLSCEQNLNHDAMYWYRQDPGQGLRLIYYSQIVNDFQKGDIAEGYSVSREKKESFPLTVTSAQKNPTAFYLCASSGTGKNTDTQYFGPGTRLTVL.

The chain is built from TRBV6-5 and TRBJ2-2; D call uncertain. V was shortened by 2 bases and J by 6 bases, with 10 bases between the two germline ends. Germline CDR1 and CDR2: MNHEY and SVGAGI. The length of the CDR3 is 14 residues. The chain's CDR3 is CASSYRVEAGELFF. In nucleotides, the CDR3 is TGTGCCAGCAGTTACAGGGTAGAGGCCGGGGAGCTGTTTTTT.

The CDR3 region is CASSWAVGNTIYF. For the CDR3, the DNA is TGTGCCAGCAGTTGGGCCGTAGGAAACACCATATATTTT. The chain joins TRBV12-3 or TRBV12-4 to TRBJ1-3; D gene unclear. V was trimmed by 4 bases and J by 4 bases, leaving 8 bases between them. The CDR3 length is 13 residues.

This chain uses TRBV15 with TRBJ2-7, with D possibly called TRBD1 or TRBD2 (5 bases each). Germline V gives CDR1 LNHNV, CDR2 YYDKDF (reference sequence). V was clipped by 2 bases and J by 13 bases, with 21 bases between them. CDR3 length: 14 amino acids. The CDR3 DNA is TGTGCCACCAGCAGAATCGATCTCCGGGACCGACCATACTTC. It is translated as CATSRIDLRDRPYF.

This chain's CDR3 is CASSPDGTSGFVNEQFF. The CDR3 bases are TGCGCCAGCAGCCCAGACGGGACTAGCGGCTTCGTCAATGAGCAGTTCTTC. This sequence joins TRBV5-1 and TRBJ2-1; 11 bases agree with TRBD2. This CDR3 is 17 amino acids long. Looked up from germline, CDR1 is SGHRS and CDR2 is YFSETQ. V was clipped by 4 bases and J by 6 bases; unmatched bases: 12.

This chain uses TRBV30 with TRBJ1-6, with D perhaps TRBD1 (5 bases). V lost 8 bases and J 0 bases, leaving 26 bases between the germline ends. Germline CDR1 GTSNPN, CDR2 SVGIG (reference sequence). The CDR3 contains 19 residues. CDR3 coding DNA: TGTGCCCTGGTAACAACTCTCGGGACGGCAAGCTCCTATAATTCACCCCTCCACTTT. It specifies CALVTTLGTASSYNSPLHF.

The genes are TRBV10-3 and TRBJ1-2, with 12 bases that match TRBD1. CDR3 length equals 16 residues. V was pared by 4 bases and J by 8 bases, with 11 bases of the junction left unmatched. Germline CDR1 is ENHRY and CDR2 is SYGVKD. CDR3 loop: CAISGQPGQGAKGYTF. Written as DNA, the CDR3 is TGTGCCATCAGTGGCCAACCGGGACAGGGGGCTAAAGGCTACACCTTC.

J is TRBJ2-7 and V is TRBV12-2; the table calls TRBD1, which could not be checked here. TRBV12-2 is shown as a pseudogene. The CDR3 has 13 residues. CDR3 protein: CASRKQGAREQYF. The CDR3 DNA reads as TGTGCAAGTCGCAAACAGGGGGCGAGAGAGCAGTACTTC.

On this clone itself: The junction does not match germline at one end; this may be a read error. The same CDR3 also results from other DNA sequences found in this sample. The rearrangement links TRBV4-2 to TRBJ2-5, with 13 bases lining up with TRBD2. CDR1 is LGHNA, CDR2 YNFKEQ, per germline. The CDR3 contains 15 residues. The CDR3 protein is CASSPGTSGKETQYF. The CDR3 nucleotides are TGTGCCAGCAGCCCCGGGACTAGCGGGAAAGAGACTCAGTACTTC.

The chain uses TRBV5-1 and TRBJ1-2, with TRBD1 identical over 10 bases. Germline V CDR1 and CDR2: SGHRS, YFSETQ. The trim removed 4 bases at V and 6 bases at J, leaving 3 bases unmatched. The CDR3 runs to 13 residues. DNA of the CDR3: TGCGCCAGCAGCGAGGGACAGGGGAATGGCTACACCTTC. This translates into CASSEGQGNGYTF.

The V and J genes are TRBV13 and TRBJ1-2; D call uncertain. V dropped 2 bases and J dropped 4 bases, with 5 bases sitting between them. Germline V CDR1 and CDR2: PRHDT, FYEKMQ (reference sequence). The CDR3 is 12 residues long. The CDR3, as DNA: TGTGCCAGCAGCTTATACAGCTATGGCTACACCTTC. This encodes CASSLYSYGYTF.

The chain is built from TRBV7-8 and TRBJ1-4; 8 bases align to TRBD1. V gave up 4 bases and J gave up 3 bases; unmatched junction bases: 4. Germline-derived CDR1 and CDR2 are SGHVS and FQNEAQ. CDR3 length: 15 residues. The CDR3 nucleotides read TGTGCCAGCAGCTGGGGACAGGCTTCTAATGAAAAACTGTTTTTT. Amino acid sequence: CASSWGQASNEKLFF.

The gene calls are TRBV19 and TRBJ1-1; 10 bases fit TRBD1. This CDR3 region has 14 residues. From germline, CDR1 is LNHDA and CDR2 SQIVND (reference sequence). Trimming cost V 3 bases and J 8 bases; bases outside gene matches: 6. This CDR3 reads CASSIGTGVGEAFF. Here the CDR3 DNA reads TGTGCCAGTAGTATCGGGACAGGGGTAGGGGAAGCTTTCTTT.

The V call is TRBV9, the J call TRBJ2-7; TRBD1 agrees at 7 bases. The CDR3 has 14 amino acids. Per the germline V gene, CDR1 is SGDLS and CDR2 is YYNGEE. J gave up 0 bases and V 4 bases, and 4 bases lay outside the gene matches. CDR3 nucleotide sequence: TGTGCCAGCAGCTTGGGGGACAGCTCCTACGAGCAGTACTTC. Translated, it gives CASSLGDSSYEQYF.

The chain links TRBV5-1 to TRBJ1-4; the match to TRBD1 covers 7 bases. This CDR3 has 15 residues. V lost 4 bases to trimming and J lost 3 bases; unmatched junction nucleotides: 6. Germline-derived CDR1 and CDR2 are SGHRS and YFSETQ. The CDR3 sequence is CASSPGGPANEKLFF. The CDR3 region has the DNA TGCGCCAGCAGCCCAGGGGGACCCGCTAATGAAAAACTGTTTTTT. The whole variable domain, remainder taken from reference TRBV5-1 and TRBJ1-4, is KAGVTQTPRYLIKTRGQQVTLSCSPISGHRSVSWYQQTPGQGLQFLFEYFSETQRNKGNFPGRFSGRQFSNSRSEMNVSTLELGDSALYLCASSPGGPANEKLFFGSGTQLSVL.

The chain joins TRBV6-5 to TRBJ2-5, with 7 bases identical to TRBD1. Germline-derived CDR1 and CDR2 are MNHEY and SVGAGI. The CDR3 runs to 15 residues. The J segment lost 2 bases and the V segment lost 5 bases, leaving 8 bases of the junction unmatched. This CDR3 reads CASSTRAGGQETQYF. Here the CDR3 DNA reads TGTGCCAGCAGTACGCGCGCAGGGGGTCAAGAGACCCAGTACTTC.

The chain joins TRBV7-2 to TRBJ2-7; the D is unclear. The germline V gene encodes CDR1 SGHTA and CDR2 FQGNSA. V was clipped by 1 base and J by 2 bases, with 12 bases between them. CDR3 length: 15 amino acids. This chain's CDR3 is CASSLESSFTYEQYF. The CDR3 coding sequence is TGTGCCAGCAGCTTAGAATCTTCATTTACCTACGAGCAGTACTTC.

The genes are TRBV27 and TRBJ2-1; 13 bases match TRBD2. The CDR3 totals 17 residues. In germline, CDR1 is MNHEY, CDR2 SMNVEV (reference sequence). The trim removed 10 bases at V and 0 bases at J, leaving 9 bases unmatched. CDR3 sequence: CATRLAGGQSSYNEQFF. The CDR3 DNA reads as TGTGCCACCCGACTAGCGGGAGGTCAGAGCTCCTACAATGAGCAGTTCTTC.

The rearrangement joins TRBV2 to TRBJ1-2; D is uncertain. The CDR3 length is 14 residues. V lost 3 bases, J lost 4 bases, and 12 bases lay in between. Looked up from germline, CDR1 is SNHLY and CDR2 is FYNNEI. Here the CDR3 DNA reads TGTGCCAGCAGTGATCGAGTTAGAGGCTATGGCTACACCTTC. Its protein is CASSDRVRGYGYTF.

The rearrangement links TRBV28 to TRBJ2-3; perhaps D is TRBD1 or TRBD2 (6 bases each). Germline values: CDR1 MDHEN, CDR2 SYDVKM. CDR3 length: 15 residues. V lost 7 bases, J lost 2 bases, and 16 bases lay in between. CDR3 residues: CASTYGGLDTDTQYF. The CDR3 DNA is TGTGCCAGCACCTACGGGGGCCTGGACACAGATACGCAGTATTTT. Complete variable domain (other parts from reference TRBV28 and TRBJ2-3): DVKVTQSSRYLVKRTGEKVFLECVQDMDHENMFWYRQDPGLGLRLIYFSYDVKMKEKGDIPEGYSVSREKKERFSLILESASTNQTSMYLCASTYGGLDTDTQYFGPGTRLTVL.

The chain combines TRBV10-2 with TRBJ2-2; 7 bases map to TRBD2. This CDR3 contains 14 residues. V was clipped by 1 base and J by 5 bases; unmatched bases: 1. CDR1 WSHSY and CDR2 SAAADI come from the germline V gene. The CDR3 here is CASSELGGTGELFF. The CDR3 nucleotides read TGCGCCAGCAGTGAGTTGGGGGGGACCGGGGAGCTGTTTTTT.

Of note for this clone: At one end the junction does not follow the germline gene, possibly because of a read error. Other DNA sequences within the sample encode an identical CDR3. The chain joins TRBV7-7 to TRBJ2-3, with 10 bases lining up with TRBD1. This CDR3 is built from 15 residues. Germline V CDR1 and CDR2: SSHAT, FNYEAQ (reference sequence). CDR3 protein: CASSLGTGDTDTQYF. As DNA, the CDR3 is TGTGCTAGCAGCTTAGGGACAGGGGACACAGATACGCAGTATTTT.

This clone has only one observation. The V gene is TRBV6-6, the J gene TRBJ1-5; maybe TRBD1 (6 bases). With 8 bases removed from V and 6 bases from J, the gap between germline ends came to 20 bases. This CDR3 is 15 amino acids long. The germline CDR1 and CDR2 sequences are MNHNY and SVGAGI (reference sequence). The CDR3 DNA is TGTGCCAGCGCGTCATCGGGGGGCGGGATTCAGCCCCAGCATTTT. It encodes CASASSGGGIQPQHF.

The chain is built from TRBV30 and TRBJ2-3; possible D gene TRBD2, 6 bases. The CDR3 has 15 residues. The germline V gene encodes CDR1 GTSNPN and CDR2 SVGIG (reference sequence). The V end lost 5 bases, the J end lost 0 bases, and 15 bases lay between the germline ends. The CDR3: CAWVSSSDSTDTQYF. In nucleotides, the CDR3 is TGTGCCTGGGTGAGCTCTAGCGATAGCACAGATACGCAGTATTTT.

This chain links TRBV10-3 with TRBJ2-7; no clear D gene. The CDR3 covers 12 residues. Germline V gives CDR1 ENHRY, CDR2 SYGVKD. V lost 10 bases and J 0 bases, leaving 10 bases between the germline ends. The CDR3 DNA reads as TGTGCCACCGGACGGATCTCCTACGAGCAGTACTTC. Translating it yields CATGRISYEQYF.

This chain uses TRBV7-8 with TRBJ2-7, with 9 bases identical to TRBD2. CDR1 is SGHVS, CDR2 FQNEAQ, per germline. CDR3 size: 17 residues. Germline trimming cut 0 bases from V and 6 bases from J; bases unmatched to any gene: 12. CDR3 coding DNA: TGTGCCAGCAGCTTAGCGTGGGGGGCGGGAGGGCCTGGCGAGCAGTACTTC. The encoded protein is CASSLAWGAGGPGEQYF.

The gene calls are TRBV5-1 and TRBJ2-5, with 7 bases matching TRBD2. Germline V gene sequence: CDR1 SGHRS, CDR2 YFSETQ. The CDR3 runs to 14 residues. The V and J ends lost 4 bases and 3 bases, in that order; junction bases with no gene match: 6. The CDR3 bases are TGCGCCAGCAGCCGAGCCGCGGGGGAAGAGACCCAGTACTTC. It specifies CASSRAAGEETQYF.

As DNA, the CDR3 is TGTGCCAGCAGTTTATCTTGGCGCAGGGTGGACTATGGCTACACCTTC. This encodes CASSLSWRRVDYGYTF. This chain uses TRBV27 with TRBJ1-2; tentative D call: TRBD1 (5 bases). CDR1 and CDR2 from the germline V gene are MNHEY and SMNVEV (reference sequence). The ends were cut back, 0 bases at V and 3 bases at J, with 14 bases in the middle. The CDR3 spans 16 residues.

CDR3 sequence reads: CASSEGTSGSDEQYF. The CDR3 nucleotides read TGTGCCAGCAGCGAGGGGACTAGCGGGAGCGACGAGCAGTACTTC. This chain joins TRBV7-9 and TRBJ2-7; 14 nucleotides line up with TRBD2. Germline V gene data show CDR1 as SEHNR and CDR2 as FQNEAQ (reference sequence). The CDR3 runs 15 residues. Trimming removed 5 bases from V and 5 bases from J; junction bases left unmatched: 5.

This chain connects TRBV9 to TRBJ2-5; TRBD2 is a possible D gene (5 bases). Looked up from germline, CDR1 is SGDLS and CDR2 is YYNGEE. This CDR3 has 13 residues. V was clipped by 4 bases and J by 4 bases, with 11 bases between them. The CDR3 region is CASSRTLRETQYF. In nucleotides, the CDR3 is TGTGCCAGCAGCCGGACTCTTCGAGAGACCCAGTACTTC.

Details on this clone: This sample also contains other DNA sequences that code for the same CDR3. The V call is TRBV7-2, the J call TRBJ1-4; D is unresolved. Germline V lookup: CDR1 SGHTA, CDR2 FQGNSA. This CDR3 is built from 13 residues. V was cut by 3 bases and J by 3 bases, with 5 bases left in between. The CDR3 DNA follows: TGTGCCAGCAGCTTGGGGTCTAATGAAAAACTGTTTTTT. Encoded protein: CASSLGSNEKLFF.